The T cell receptor beta chain under discussion was sequenced for a study of control samples from healthy donors and cancer patients. Assay: immunoSEQ multiplex PCR; the TCRdb copy retains only in-frame clones and omits some. The table has more than 85,000 clones, 80% to 90% seen once. The CDR3 contains 13 residues. The V end was cut by 8 bases, the J end by 3 bases, with 12 bases between. Germline V lookup: CDR1 SGHTA, CDR2 FQGNSA. Sequenced input: blood. The rearrangement uses TRBV7-2 and TRBJ2-3, with D perhaps TRBD2 (6 bases). This receptor was identified in a woman aged 50 to 60 in good health. CDR3: CASAGQRTDTQYF. In DNA, the CDR3 is TGTGCCAGCGCGGGGCAGCGTACAGATACGCAGTATTTT.